This TCR beta chain was recorded in a study of T cells in Graves' hyperthyroidism and ophthalmopathy (dated by TCRdb to the late 2010s). About the investigation overall: Peripheral blood was collected at initial diagnosis, before any treatment. To identify TCR V-J signatures that set the groups apart, the researchers used a discovery cohort of 100 or so patients, made up of 43 with Graves' ophthalmopathy and 57 with stable Graves' hyperthyroidism. Prospective prediction of ophthalmopathy was tested in an independent validation cohort of some 19 hyperthyroidism patients and 17 patients who later progressed to ophthalmopathy. The study also compared thyroid tissue and blood T-cell repertoires from a handful of Graves' hyperthyroidism patients. According to the paper, TCR Vbeta CDR3 sequencing was carried out on 120 to 150 peripheral blood samples, which came from over 40 ophthalmopathy, about 75 hyperthyroidism and about 17 progressor patients. For training and testing, the 100 or so patients in the discovery cohort were randomly divided in a 7:3 ratio. After sampling, hyperthyroidism patients received methimazole starting at 30 mg daily, and ophthalmopathy patients received high-dose intravenous methylprednisolone. What the authors observed across the whole study: Ophthalmopathy was separated from stable hyperthyroidism by a 13 V-J signature model, with around 90% sensitivity and about 81% specificity obtained in cross-validation and 80%/75% obtained in testing. Most expanded thyroid clonotypes (frequency above 0.001) were also detected in blood, suggesting blood repertoires may reflect thyroid immune responses. In validation, progression to ophthalmopathy was predicted by the model with 70.59% sensitivity and 72% to 85% specificity, a median of about 6 months before onset. Sample size was not statistically predetermined, and blinding of investigators to group allocation was not performed.

The CDR3 contains 18 residues, cysteine and phenylalanine counted. The CDR3 DNA has 54 bases and is translated from base 1. The germline V gene provides CDR1 MDHEN and CDR2 SYDVKM. V and J lose 4 bases and 4 bases, and a span of 26 bases separates them. The TCR beta CDR3 regions were amplified from RNA transcripts. A first-round RT-PCR of the TCR CDR3 used the HTBI primer set with the Qiagen OneStep RT-PCR kit. Libraries were constructed in a second round of multiplex PCR, after which size selection and purification were performed. Libraries were sequenced paired-end with 100 bp reads on an Illumina HiSeq2000. As for how the authors treated the data: SOAPnuke was used to process the raw data, removing reads that contained adapters or uncalled bases, had a mean Phred below 15, or lacked an exact match to the constant primer or identifier. High-quality paired reads were merged using COPE v1.2.5, and each unique nucleotide sequence was defined as a clonotype. MiTCR v1.1 was used to align the clonotypes against IMGT TRBV, TRBD and TRBJ reference segments. Only V-J combinations with frequency above 0.0001, covering roughly 99% of repertoires, were analysed. The TCS score was defined as the ratio of F50 (clonal expansion) to E x V (chaos), calculated using BLOSUM62-based TCRdist between CDR3 peptides within each V-J. Welch's t-statistics and random forest reduced several hundred V-J features to 13, which were used in a naive Bayes classifier (R e1071). The public sequencing data were trimmed at Q25 with fastp and processed into clonotypes with MiXCR by TCRdb, which kept only in-frame beta chains. Entries are consolidated by CDR3 protein sequence, retaining the most common genes and DNA. The V and J calls were determined by TCRdb, not by the authors. For this sample there are about 400,000 distinct CDR3 sequences; around 14% appear just once. In total, the top ten clones hold 9.2% of the sample.

This clonotype occurred many times. No cognate antigen has been identified for it. No clone much larger than this one lies a single base away; base qualities are absent. Stable Graves' hyperthyroidism was defined as no progression to ophthalmopathy during 18 months of follow-up. Hyperthyroidism patients were newly diagnosed, had a disease duration of under 2 months, and were aged 18 to 65 years. Patients with uncontrolled infections, other autoimmune diseases, pregnancy or lactation were excluded. Diagnoses were based on clinical symptoms, serum thyroxine and TRAb, thyroid ultrasound and orbital computed tomography. Ficoll-Paque density gradient centrifugation was used to isolate PBMCs from under 11 ml of fresh peripheral blood. Trizol reagent was used to extract total RNA, and RNA quality was then checked on an Agilent 2100 Bioanalyzer.

The source of this sequence is a woman aged 18 to 35 with Graves' hyperthyroidism. The material sequenced was blood. The sequence links TRBV28 to TRBJ2-7; the D region is possibly TRBD1 or TRBD2, each matching across 5 bases. The nucleotide sequence is TGTGCCAGCAGTTCATACTCCCCTCGGGGCGGGTGGAGATACGAGCAGTACTTC. The translation is CASSSYSPRGGWRYEQYF.